A selection of T cell receptor beta chains follows, all from one sample in a study of long-term antiretroviral therapy in people with HIV. Sequencing was performed with immunoSEQ multiplex PCR; in TCRdb, only in-frame clones are kept and a portion is missing. The sample carries under 35,000 clones, approximately 96% recorded once. The specimen was unsorted PBMCs, collected roughly 6.4 years after starting antiretroviral therapy. The receptors were sampled from a man aged 25 to 40 with HIV. Each CDR3 is given with its conserved first and last residue.

v_gene: TRBV5-1
CDR3aa: CASSSTTGANVLTF

v_gene: TRBV30
CDR3aa: CAWSAPGQRDYTF

v_gene: TRBV19
CDR3aa: CASRVSGNHQPQHF

v_gene: TRBV13
CDR3aa: CASSFPSQNTEAFF

v_gene: TRBV19
CDR3aa: CASRTSGGTDTQYF

v_gene: TRBV4-1
CDR3aa: CASSQGQQGGMRTEAFF

v_gene: TRBV6-5
CDR3aa: CASRPPGSPGELFF

v_gene: TRBV19
CDR3aa: CASSIARGRGSMNTEAFF

v_gene: TRBV5-1
CDR3aa: CASSLDGRTIAEQYF

v_gene: TRBV30
CDR3aa: CAFGLTQETQYF